This is a list of T cell receptor beta chains from one sample in a study of shared clonotypes between healthy human individuals. Only in-frame clones appear in the TCRdb table, and some are missing; sequencing was by immunoSEQ multiplex PCR. Counted here are around 2,000,000 clones, roughly 94% occurring once; the ten biggest clones make up about 1.1%. The sequenced sample was naive CD8+ T cells sorted from blood. Every receptor here comes from a man aged 18 to 30 in good health. Both conserved end residues are part of each CDR3. A D gene is named only where the DNA matches it firmly. Clone size is given for some rows only: seen once, a few or many times, or a class if the clone is expanded.

j_call: TRBJ2-7; d_call: TRBD2; v_call: TRBV28; clone_size: NA; cdr3_nt: TGTGCCAGCAGTCCGCGGACTAGCGGGAGTTACGAGCAGTACTTC; cdr3_aa: CASSPRTSGSYEQYF
j_call: TRBJ1-2; d_call: NA; v_call: TRBV7-9; clone_size: NA; cdr3_nt: TGTGCCAGCAGCTTAGGGACACGCTATGGCTACACCTTC; cdr3_aa: CASSLGTRYGYTF
j_call: TRBJ2-1; d_call: NA; v_call: TRBV2; clone_size: NA; cdr3_nt: TGTGCCAGCAGTGTGACACAGGGAGGCAATGAGCAGTTCTTC; cdr3_aa: CASSVTQGGNEQFF
j_call: TRBJ1-5; d_call: NA; v_call: TRBV5-4; clone_size: NA; cdr3_nt: TGTGCCAGCAGCGGGGGACCCGGCCAGCCCCAGCATTTT; cdr3_aa: CASSGGPGQPQHF
j_call: TRBJ2-7; d_call: TRBD1; v_call: TRBV10-3; clone_size: NA; cdr3_nt: TGTGCCATCAGTGATTCGCCAGGGGGTTACTACGAGCAGTACTTC; cdr3_aa: CAISDSPGGYYEQYF
j_call: TRBJ1-1; d_call: NA; v_call: TRBV4-1; clone_size: few; cdr3_nt: TGCGCCAGCAGCCTCACAGGGAACACTGAAGCTTTCTTT; cdr3_aa: CASSLTGNTEAFF
j_call: TRBJ2-7; d_call: NA; v_call: TRBV7-9; clone_size: NA; cdr3_nt: TGTGCCAGCAGCAGCACCTCCTACGAGCAGTACTTC; cdr3_aa: CASSSTSYEQYF
j_call: TRBJ2-3; d_call: NA; v_call: TRBV4-1; clone_size: NA; cdr3_nt: TGCGCCAGCAGCCAAGATAGGAAGTCAGGGGTCACAGATACGCAGTATTTT; cdr3_aa: CASSQDRKSGVTDTQYF
j_call: TRBJ1-1; d_call: NA; v_call: TRBV4-1; clone_size: NA; cdr3_nt: TGCGCCAGCAGCCAAATCGCGGGCAGGGAAGCTTTCTTT; cdr3_aa: CASSQIAGREAFF
j_call: TRBJ2-7; d_call: NA; v_call: TRBV6-1; clone_size: NA; cdr3_nt: TGTGCCAGCAGTGAAGGGGACACATCCTGGAGCTCCTACGAGCAGTACTTC; cdr3_aa: CASSEGDTSWSSYEQYF
j_call: TRBJ2-3; d_call: TRBD2; v_call: TRBV7-9; clone_size: once; cdr3_nt: TGTGCCAGCACCCTGACTAGCGGGAGGTTGATAGATACGCAGTATTTT; cdr3_aa: CASTLTSGRLIDTQYF
j_call: TRBJ2-1; d_call: NA; v_call: TRBV4-1; clone_size: NA; cdr3_nt: TGCGCCAGCAGCCAAATAGTCTCCGGGGATGAGCAGTTCTTC; cdr3_aa: CASSQIVSGDEQFF
j_call: TRBJ1-2; d_call: NA; v_call: TRBV5-1; clone_size: NA; cdr3_nt: TGCGCCAGCAGCTTGGGAGACACTTATGGCTACACCTTC; cdr3_aa: CASSLGDTYGYTF
j_call: TRBJ1-1; d_call: NA; v_call: TRBV19; clone_size: NA; cdr3_nt: TGTGCCAGTAGTATTTGGGGGGTCACTGAAGCTTTCTTT; cdr3_aa: CASSIWGVTEAFF
j_call: TRBJ2-1; d_call: NA; v_call: TRBV10-3; clone_size: NA; cdr3_nt: TGTGCCATCAGTGATGTCCTTGCTGAGCAGTTCTTC; cdr3_aa: CAISDVLAEQFF
j_call: TRBJ2-3; d_call: NA; v_call: TRBV6-1; clone_size: NA; cdr3_nt: TGTGCCAGCAGTGAATGGCGGGGACCAGATACGCAGTATTTT; cdr3_aa: CASSEWRGPDTQYF
j_call: TRBJ2-7; d_call: NA; v_call: TRBV30; clone_size: NA; cdr3_nt: TGTGCCTGGTCCCCCTATGGGGCGGAAGAGTTCTACGAGCAGTACTTC; cdr3_aa: CAWSPYGAEEFYEQYF
j_call: TRBJ2-2; d_call: TRBD2; v_call: TRBV11-2; clone_size: NA; cdr3_nt: TGTGCCAGCAGCTTAAGTCTGATTGTGGGAGGGCCCGGCGGGGAGCTGTTTTTT; cdr3_aa: CASSLSLIVGGPGGELFF
j_call: TRBJ1-1; d_call: TRBD1; v_call: TRBV30; clone_size: NA; cdr3_nt: TGTGCCTGGATTCCTGAACAGGGGTTGGGAACTGAAGCTTTCTTT; cdr3_aa: CAWIPEQGLGTEAFF
j_call: TRBJ1-1; d_call: NA; v_call: TRBV6-1; clone_size: NA; cdr3_nt: TGTGCCAGCAGTGTGCAGGGAGGTGACTTGAACACTGAAGCTTTCTTT; cdr3_aa: CASSVQGGDLNTEAFF
j_call: TRBJ1-2; d_call: TRBD1; v_call: TRBV10-3; clone_size: NA; cdr3_nt: TGTGCCATCAGTGAGTCCTGGACAGGGTACTATGGCTACACCTTC; cdr3_aa: CAISESWTGYYGYTF
j_call: TRBJ2-1; d_call: TRBD1; v_call: TRBV5-6; clone_size: NA; cdr3_nt: TGTGCCAGCAGCTGGGACAGGGGGGAGGATGAGCAGTTCTTC; cdr3_aa: CASSWDRGEDEQFF
j_call: TRBJ2-5; d_call: NA; v_call: TRBV4-3; clone_size: NA; cdr3_nt: TGCGCCAGCAGCCAAGAAGGGTGGGGAGAGACCCAGTACTTC; cdr3_aa: CASSQEGWGETQYF
j_call: TRBJ2-2; d_call: TRBD2; v_call: TRBV10-3; clone_size: once; cdr3_nt: TGTGCCATCAGTGAAGGTCAGCGGGAGGGCCGGTACACCGGGGAGCTGTTTTTT; cdr3_aa: CAISEGQREGRYTGELFF
j_call: TRBJ1-1; d_call: NA; v_call: TRBV7-8; clone_size: NA; cdr3_nt: TGTGCCAGCAGCCCCCTCGGGGCTTGGGGAGCTTTCTTT; cdr3_aa: CASSPLGAWGAFF
j_call: TRBJ2-7; d_call: NA; v_call: TRBV10-3; clone_size: NA; cdr3_nt: TGTGCCATCAGTGAACCAGGCTACGAGCAGTACTTC; cdr3_aa: CAISEPGYEQYF
j_call: TRBJ2-6; d_call: NA; v_call: TRBV7-8; clone_size: NA; cdr3_nt: TGTGCCAGCAGCTTAGCGCTGATGGGGGCTGGGGCCAACGTCCTGACTTTC; cdr3_aa: CASSLALMGAGANVLTF
j_call: TRBJ1-6; d_call: NA; v_call: TRBV19; clone_size: once; cdr3_nt: TGTGCCAGTAGTATGAGGACGGAAGATAATTCACCCCTCCACTTT; cdr3_aa: CASSMRTEDNSPLHF
j_call: TRBJ2-7; d_call: NA; v_call: TRBV4-1; clone_size: NA; cdr3_nt: TGCGCCAGCAGCCCGGGACTCCAACTCTACGAGCAGTACTTC; cdr3_aa: CASSPGLQLYEQYF
j_call: TRBJ2-5; d_call: NA; v_call: TRBV2; clone_size: NA; cdr3_nt: TGTGCCAGCAGTGAACAGCGTTCCCCAATACTACAAGAGACCCAGTACTTC; cdr3_aa: CASSEQRSPILQETQYF